This passage covers 2 T cell receptor beta chains from one sample sequenced in a study of control samples from healthy donors and cancer patients. This table comes from immunoSEQ multiplex PCR, and its TCRdb copy is limited to in-frame clones, with some not included. The sample lists under 450,000 clones, about 93% occurring once. Sequenced material: PBMCs. All receptors come from a man aged 35 to 55 with head and neck cancer.

A few counts support this clone. The rearrangement links TRBV11-3 to TRBJ2-1; D possibly corresponds to TRBD1 (6 bases). V lost 5 bases, J lost 3 bases, and 14 bases lay in between. Germline values: CDR1 SGHNT, CDR2 YENEEA. The CDR3 totals 15 residues. DNA of the CDR3: TGTGCCAGCAGCCCCGGAGCAGGGGTCTACAATGAGCAGTTCTTC. This encodes CASSPGAGVYNEQFF. The complete variable domain, with remaining parts taken from reference TRBV11-3 and TRBJ2-1, reads EAGVVQSPRYKIIEKKQPVAFWCNPISGHNTLYWYLQNLGQGPELLIRYENEEAVDDSQLPKDRFSAERLKGVDSTLKIQPAELGDSAVYLCASSPGAGVYNEQFFGPGTRLTVL.

The chain has TRBV3-1 (or the pseudogene TRBV3-2) and TRBJ2-2, with D possibly TRBD2 on 5 matching bases. The CDR3 has 14 amino acids. Germline assignment: CDR1 LGHDT and CDR2 YNNKEL (reference sequence). Trimming removed 4 bases at V and 2 bases at J, with 8 bases between. CDR3 nucleotides: TGTGCCAGCAGCCCCCGGGAAAACACCGGGGAGCTGTTTTTT. As protein: CASSPRENTGELFF.